This T cell receptor (beta chain) came from a study of blood T cell repertoires in COVID-19. Study-wide background: Whether acute or convalescent, the COVID-19 samples came from the United States, Italy and Spain. T cells, B-cell-depleted T cells, or PBMCs supplied cDNA or gDNA.

Trimming removed 0 bases from V and 2 bases from J, with 6 bases in between. Germline V CDR1 and CDR2: SGHNT, YYREEE (reference sequence). This CDR3 contains 14 residues. This clone was picked up one time. Authors' data handling: Using reference gene primer amplification, nucleated cell counts were estimated. The table came from immunoSEQ multiplex PCR; TCRdb's copy has only in-frame clones and leaves some out. V and J calls and clone size are given by that table; D and trimming were obtained from the DNA. Of some 56,000 clones listed, around 88% are singletons. The chain joins TRBV5-4 to TRBJ1-3; no clear D. The TCR originated in a woman aged 80 or over with acute or convalescent COVID-19. Sequenced input: peripheral blood. The CDR3 here is CASSLDQAGNTIYF. CDR3 DNA: TGTGCCAGCAGCTTGGATCAGGCTGGAAACACCATATATTTT.